The 32 T cell receptor beta chains listed next were all sequenced from one sample in a study of blood T cell repertoires in COVID-19. This table comes from immunoSEQ multiplex PCR, and its TCRdb copy is limited to in-frame clones, with some not included. This sample carries 200,000 to 300,000 clones, roughly 81% of them seen once, and the ten largest clones take 7.5%. The specimen was peripheral blood. Source of these receptors: a woman aged 80 or older with COVID-19, enrolled during active disease.

The chain employs TRBV5-4 and TRBJ1-5; TRBD1 agrees at 9 bases. The V and J ends lost 4 bases and 0 bases, in that order; junction bases with no gene match: 11. Germline loops: CDR1 SGHNT, CDR2 YYREEE (reference sequence). The CDR3 is made up of 18 amino acids. The CDR3 region is CASSIMTGGPNSNQPQHF. The DNA for the CDR3 is TGTGCCAGCAGCATAATGACAGGGGGTCCTAATAGCAATCAGCCCCAGCATTTT.

This clone turned up a few times. The V and J genes are TRBV5-4 and TRBJ1-1; 9 bases align to TRBD1. Per germline, CDR1 SGHNT and CDR2 YYREEE (reference sequence). This CDR3 has 15 residues. The V and J ends lost 4 bases and 5 bases, in that order; junction bases with no gene match: 9. The CDR3, as DNA: TGTGCCAGCAGCGACCAGGACAGGGGTGGGACTGAAGCTTTCTTT. Amino acids: CASSDQDRGGTEAFF.

This clone showed up just once. The chain combines TRBV3-1 (or the pseudogene TRBV3-2) with TRBJ2-3; possibly TRBD2 for D (5 bases). CDR3 size: 16 residues. Germline loops: CDR1 LGHDT, CDR2 YNNKEL (reference sequence). Trimming took off 4 bases at V and 2 bases at J, with 16 bases between the two ends. In DNA, the CDR3 is TGTGCCAGCAGCCCCTCAAGGCCGAGGGCCACAGATACGCAGTATTTT. This gives the protein CASSPSRPRATDTQYF.

The chain combines TRBV21-1 with TRBJ1-1. TRBV21-1 is described as a pseudogene. The CDR3 covers 15 residues. The CDR3: CASSKVRAGNTEAFF. The CDR3 bases are TGTGCCAGCAGCAAAGTGCGGGCAGGGAACACTGAAGCTTTCTTT.

CDR3: CASSRLQRGVNEQFF. The DNA for the CDR3 is TGTGCCAGCAGTCGACTCCAGCGGGGGGTCAATGAGCAGTTCTTC. This chain joins TRBV7-9 and TRBJ2-1, with 9 bases lining up with TRBD2. This CDR3 is 15 amino acids long. Germline trimming cut 6 bases from V and 6 bases from J; bases unmatched to any gene: 9. Germline V CDR1 and CDR2: SEHNR, FQNEAQ (reference sequence). Using reference TRBV7-9 and TRBJ2-1 for the parts outside the CDR3, the full variable domain is DTGVSQNPRHKITKRGQNVTFRCDPISEHNRLYWYRQTLGQGPEFLTYFQNEAQLEKSRLLSDRFSAERPKGSFSTLEIQRTEQGDSAMYLCASSRLQRGVNEQFFGPGTRLTVL.

The genes are TRBV19 and TRBJ2-3, with 10 positions matching TRBD2. Germline CDR1 is LNHDA and CDR2 is SQIVND (reference sequence). The CDR3 is 15 residues long. V shed 2 bases and J 6 bases; nucleotides not matched to a gene: 5. This CDR3 reads CASSILAGAGDTQYF. CDR3 bases: TGTGCCAGTAGTATACTAGCGGGGGCGGGCGATACGCAGTATTTT.

This chain joins TRBV7-9 and TRBJ1-4; D is unresolved. The germline CDR1 and CDR2 sequences are SEHNR and FQNEAQ (reference sequence). V was shortened by 1 base and J by 7 bases, with 10 bases between the two germline ends. CDR3 length: 14 amino acids. The CDR3 DNA reads TGTGCCAGCAGCTTAGGGCAGACTCCTGAAAAACTGTTTTTT. Protein sequence: CASSLGQTPEKLFF.

The rearrangement joins TRBV18 to TRBJ1-5; D uncertain. The CDR3 covers 13 residues. From germline, CDR1 is KGHSH and CDR2 LQKENI. V was cut by 4 bases and J by 5 bases, with 9 bases left in between. Here the CDR3 DNA reads TGTGCCAGCTCACAAGGGAGCGATCAGCCCCAGCATTTT. Translated, it gives CASSQGSDQPQHF. Variable domain in full (rest from reference TRBV18 and TRBJ1-5): NAGVMQNPRHLVRRRGQEARLRCSPMKGHSHVYWYRQLPEEGLKFMVYLQKENIIDESGMPKERFSAEFPKEGPSILRIQQVVRGDSAAYFCASSQGSDQPQHFGDGTRLSIL.

In its sample, this clone was seen a few times. The rearrangement joins TRBV4-3 to TRBJ1-2, with a weak D call TRBD1 (6 bases). V lost 1 base and J 4 bases, leaving 7 bases between the germline ends. CDR3 length: 13 amino acids. Germline loops: CDR1 LGHNA, CDR2 YSLEER. In DNA form, the CDR3 reads TGCGCCAGCAGCCAAGTAGGGGGCTATGGCTACACCTTC. Translation: CASSQVGGYGYTF.

The CDR3 DNA sequence: TGCGCCAGCAGCTTGGTTCCGGGACAGGGTACTGGCTACACCTTC. Translation gives CASSLVPGQGTGYTF. The rearrangement uses TRBV5-1 and TRBJ1-2, with 9 bases identical to TRBD1. Germline V gives CDR1 SGHRS, CDR2 YFSETQ. This CDR3 region has 15 residues. V was clipped by 0 bases and J by 7 bases; unmatched bases: 7.

The rearrangement uses TRBV2 and TRBJ2-1, with 9 bases fitting TRBD2. The V and J ends lost 7 bases and 6 bases, in that order; junction bases with no gene match: 1. The germline V gene encodes CDR1 SNHLY and CDR2 FYNNEI. The CDR3 contains 12 residues. CDR3 loop: CASTLAGNEQFF. The CDR3 DNA sequence: TGTGCCAGCACACTAGCGGGCAATGAGCAGTTCTTC.

The rearrangement links TRBV5-6 to TRBJ1-5; the D gene is possibly TRBD1 (5 bases). V lost 0 bases, J lost 6 bases, and 13 bases lay in between. Germline-derived CDR1 and CDR2 are SGHDT and YYEEEE. This CDR3 contains 15 residues. In nucleotides, the CDR3 is TGTGCCAGCAGCTTGGCCCAGGGTACGGTTCAGCCCCAGCATTTT. Its protein product is CASSLAQGTVQPQHF.

The rearrangement joins TRBV6-6 to TRBJ2-5; possible D gene TRBD2, 5 bases. Germline V lookup: CDR1 MNHNY, CDR2 SVGAGI (reference sequence). V was shortened by 9 bases and J by 5 bases, with 16 bases between the two germline ends. This CDR3 has 13 amino acids. The DNA of the CDR3 is TGTGCCAGTCTTGCGGGCCCTAGGGAGACCCAGTACTTC. Amino acids: CASLAGPRETQYF.

The V and J genes are TRBV6-5 and TRBJ1-1, with D maybe TRBD1 (5 bases). The V end was cut by 7 bases, the J end by 0 bases, with 15 bases between. Germline V gene lookup returns CDR1 MNHEY and CDR2 SVGAGI. The CDR3 loop spans 15 amino acids. The CDR3 sequence is CASIPIGVMNTEAFF. CDR3 DNA: TGTGCCAGCATCCCTATAGGGGTCATGAACACTGAAGCTTTCTTT.

The rearrangement links TRBV14 to TRBJ2-1; 14 bases are a match to TRBD2. The trim removed 4 bases at V and 7 bases at J, leaving 6 bases unmatched. The CDR3 is 16 residues long. CDR1 and CDR2 (germline): SGHDN, FVKESK. Here the CDR3 reads CASSRRLAGGLNEQFF. The CDR3 bases are TGTGCCAGCAGCCGCCGACTAGCGGGAGGGCTAAATGAGCAGTTCTTC.

Comment on this clone: Other nucleotide sequences from this sample produce the same CDR3. The genes are TRBV12-3 or TRBV12-4 and TRBJ1-5, with a possible D match to TRBD1 (6 bases). V lost 7 bases and J lost 7, with 11 bases in between. The CDR3 spans 12 residues. The CDR3 coding sequence is TGTGCCAGCACTTCGAGGGGGCAGCCCCAGCATTTT. It specifies CASTSRGQPQHF.

This clone was seen just once. J is TRBJ2-7 and V is TRBV27; D may be TRBD1 (6 bases). CDR3 size: 15 residues. Germline V gives CDR1 MNHEY, CDR2 SMNVEV (reference sequence). V was pared by 4 bases and J by 2 bases, with 15 bases between. The CDR3 reads CASSSPGQLTYEQYF. The CDR3 nucleotides read TGTGCCAGCAGTTCTCCCGGACAGCTAACCTACGAGCAGTACTTC.

The chain carries TRBV7-9 and TRBJ2-7; the D gene is possibly TRBD1 (6 bases). V lost 5 bases and J lost 3, with 14 bases in between. Germline-derived CDR1 and CDR2 are SEHNR and FQNEAQ (reference sequence). CDR3 length equals 14 residues. The CDR3 reads CASSARQDIYEQYF. Written as DNA, the CDR3 is TGTGCCAGCAGCGCCCGACAGGATATCTACGAGCAGTACTTC. Variable domain in full (rest from reference TRBV7-9 and TRBJ2-7): DTGVSQNPRHKITKRGQNVTFRCDPISEHNRLYWYRQTLGQGPEFLTYFQNEAQLEKSRLLSDRFSAERPKGSFSTLEIQRTEQGDSAMYLCASSARQDIYEQYFGPGTRLTVT.

This chain links TRBV11-1 with TRBJ1-5; a weak D match, TRBD1 (5 bases). Per the germline V gene, CDR1 is SGHAT and CDR2 is FQDESV (reference sequence). Trimming stripped 0 bases from V and 7 bases from J, with 7 bases between. This CDR3 has 13 amino acids. This chain's CDR3 is CASSLASGQPQHF. As DNA, the CDR3 is TGTGCCAGCAGCTTAGCGTCAGGGCAGCCCCAGCATTTT.

V and J are TRBV7-3 and TRBJ2-1; the match to TRBD2 covers 11 bases. The germline V gene encodes CDR1 SGHTA and CDR2 FQGTGA. The CDR3 runs to 20 residues. The V segment lost 1 base and the J segment 1 base; nucleotides outside the gene matches: 12. Written as DNA, the CDR3 is TGTGCCAGCAGCTTAATGGCACTAGCGGGGGATCTTGGGTCCTACAATGAGCAGTTCTTC. This gives the protein CASSLMALAGDLGSYNEQFF.

This clone has a single count. The genes are TRBV7-9 and TRBJ2-5, with TRBD1 identical over 7 bases. Trimming removed 5 bases from V and 4 bases from J; junction bases left unmatched: 10. There are 15 residues in the CDR3. Germline CDR1 reads SEHNR; CDR2 reads FQNEAQ (reference sequence). The CDR3 spells CASSLGGRGGETQYF. DNA for the CDR3: TGTGCCAGCAGCCTAGGGGGCAGGGGCGGAGAGACCCAGTACTTC.

V is TRBV4-2 and J is TRBJ1-2, with D unclear. The CDR3 length is 14 residues. Germline V gene data show CDR1 as LGHNA and CDR2 as YNFKEQ. V gave up 0 bases and J gave up 8 bases, with 13 bases separating them. The chain's CDR3 is CASSQEDLSAGYTF. In nucleotides, the CDR3 is TGTGCCAGCAGCCAAGAGGACTTATCGGCAGGCTACACCTTC.

The chain uses TRBV29-1 and TRBJ2-7; possible D gene TRBD1, 6 bases. The V and J ends lost 6 bases and 7 bases respectively, with 22 bases between them. Per germline, CDR1 SQVTM and CDR2 ANQGSEA. CDR3 size: 14 residues. CDR3 DNA sequence: TGCAGCGTCCGAAGCCAGGGGAGTCCGGGTGAGCAGTACTTC. Residues: CSVRSQGSPGEQYF.

V is TRBV2 and J is TRBJ2-7, with 7 bases that match TRBD2. This CDR3 comprises 16 residues. Germline values: CDR1 SNHLY, CDR2 FYNNEI. Germline trimming cut 4 bases from V and 3 bases from J; bases unmatched to any gene: 12. CDR3 DNA sequence: TGTGCCAGCAGTGTAGGGCACGGGAGGAATCTCTACGAGCAGTACTTC. Translation: CASSVGHGRNLYEQYF.

This chain joins TRBV13 and TRBJ2-1; D is perhaps TRBD2 (5 bases). Germline V gene sequence: CDR1 PRHDT, CDR2 FYEKMQ (reference sequence). The germline V and J ends were trimmed by 5 bases and 5 bases, with 10 bases remaining between them. This CDR3 contains 13 residues. CDR3: CASSLGLNNEQFF. CDR3 DNA: TGTGCCAGCAGCCTCGGACTTAACAATGAGCAGTTCTTC.

DNA of the CDR3: TGTGCCAGCTCACCAAAGACTAGCGGGGCCTCCTACAATGAGCAGTTCTTC. It yields the protein CASSPKTSGASYNEQFF. The chain uses TRBV18 and TRBJ2-1; 11 nucleotides align to TRBD2. CDR1 is KGHSH, CDR2 LQKENI, per germline. J gave up 0 bases and V 2 bases, and 3 bases lay outside the gene matches. The CDR3 loop spans 17 amino acids.

The J gene is TRBJ1-1, the V gene TRBV5-1; tentative D call: TRBD1 (5 bases). Germline CDR1 is SGHRS and CDR2 is YFSETQ. The CDR3 has 14 amino acids. Trimming took 0 bases from V and 3 from J, leaving 9 bases between them. CDR3 in DNA: TGCGCCAGCAGCTTGGTTACAGGTTACACTGAAGCTTTCTTT. Residues: CASSLVTGYTEAFF.

The chain uses TRBV6-5 and TRBJ1-2, with D possibly matching TRBD1 (6 bases). This CDR3 comprises 13 residues. Trimming stripped 2 bases from V and 5 bases from J, with 9 bases between. Germline CDR1 and CDR2: MNHEY and SVGAGI. CDR3 amino acids: CASSYDGQYGYTF. The CDR3 DNA is TGTGCCAGCAGTTACGACGGACAGTATGGCTACACCTTC.

Only a few counts were recorded for this clone. The chain links TRBV7-6 to TRBJ2-6, with a weak D call TRBD2 (6 bases). Trimming took 0 bases from V and 0 from J, leaving 6 bases between them. Germline-derived CDR1 and CDR2 are SGHVS and FNYEAQ. CDR3 length equals 16 residues. The CDR3, as DNA: TGTGCCAGCAGCTTAGCCGGGGGCTCTGGGGCCAACGTCCTGACTTTC. Translated, it gives CASSLAGGSGANVLTF.

This rearrangement joins TRBV6-5 to TRBJ1-2; D gene ambiguous. From germline, CDR1 is MNHEY and CDR2 SVGAGI. This CDR3 spans 13 amino acids. The germline V and J ends were trimmed by 3 bases and 3 bases, with 8 bases remaining between them. The CDR3 region is CASSYMADYGYTF. The CDR3 DNA sequence: TGTGCCAGCAGTTATATGGCGGACTATGGCTACACCTTC.

This clone turned up a few times. The chain links TRBV5-1 to TRBJ1-2; D may be TRBD1 (5 bases). Germline values: CDR1 SGHRS, CDR2 YFSETQ. V was shortened by 0 bases and J by 0 bases, with 9 bases between the two germline ends. CDR3 length: 15 residues. For the CDR3, the DNA is TGCGCCAGCAGCTTGGAAGGGGATTCTAACTATGGCTACACCTTC. It codes for CASSLEGDSNYGYTF.

The chain uses TRBV24-1 and TRBJ2-2, with a tentative D call TRBD2 (5 bases). Trimming took off 5 bases at V and 7 bases at J, with 16 bases between the two ends. The CDR3 runs 15 residues. In germline, CDR1 is KGHDR, CDR2 SFDVKD. CDR3 sequence (DNA): TGTGCCACCAGTGCCGGACTGACTTCTGGCGGGGAGCTGTTTTTT. Protein: CATSAGLTSGGELFF.